The 8 T cell receptor beta chains presented below share a single source sample, sequenced in a study of blood T cell repertoires in COVID-19. Only in-frame clones appear in the TCRdb table, and some are missing; sequencing was by immunoSEQ multiplex PCR. The table records about 210,000 clones, roughly 94% of them present only once. What was sequenced was peripheral blood. All receptors come from a man aged 30 to 45 with acute or convalescent COVID-19.

This rearrangement joins TRBV19 to TRBJ2-3; D is possibly TRBD2 (5 bases). V was pared by 5 bases and J by 6 bases, with 18 bases between. Germline CDR1 is LNHDA and CDR2 is SQIVND (reference sequence). This CDR3 comprises 15 residues. The CDR3 DNA sequence: TGTGCCAGTAGTGGACTTACGGGTGTAGTGGATACGCAGTATTTT. Amino acids: CASSGLTGVVDTQYF.

The J gene is TRBJ2-3, the V gene TRBV15; D is undetermined. The germline V gene has CDR1 LNHNV and CDR2 YYDKDF (reference sequence). The CDR3 loop spans 13 amino acids. V dropped 4 bases and J dropped 0 bases, with 5 bases sitting between them. The CDR3 nucleotides read TGTGCCACCAGCATCCCGAGCACAGATACGCAGTATTTT. It specifies CATSIPSTDTQYF.

There are many counts of this clone. The V gene is TRBV30, the J gene TRBJ2-5, with 7 bases that match TRBD2. The length of the CDR3 is 15 residues. V shed 0 bases and J 3 bases; nucleotides not matched to a gene: 7. The germline CDR1 and CDR2 sequences are GTSNPN and SVGIG (reference sequence). The CDR3 spells CAWSVGLADKETQYF. As DNA, the CDR3 is TGTGCCTGGAGTGTTGGTCTAGCGGACAAAGAGACCCAGTACTTC.

J is TRBJ1-2 and V is TRBV5-1; D is perhaps TRBD1 (5 bases). Germline assignment: CDR1 SGHRS and CDR2 YFSETQ. The V end lost 4 bases, the J end lost 5 bases, and 9 bases lay between the germline ends. The CDR3 sequence is 12 residues long. CDR3 bases: TGCGCCAGCAGCCGGACAAGTTATGGCTACACCTTC. Amino acid sequence: CASSRTSYGYTF.

This rearrangement joins TRBV27 to TRBJ2-1, with 9 bases identical to TRBD2. Germline V lookup: CDR1 MNHEY, CDR2 SMNVEV (reference sequence). This CDR3 comprises 15 residues. The V and J ends lost 5 bases and 7 bases, in that order; junction bases with no gene match: 9. The CDR3 protein is CASSPRLADLNEQFF. Written as DNA, the CDR3 is TGTGCCAGCAGTCCGAGACTAGCGGACTTAAATGAGCAGTTCTTC.

V usage is TRBV24-1 and J usage is TRBJ1-4, with 9 nucleotides matching TRBD1. The CDR3 sequence is 15 residues long. Germline CDR1 reads KGHDR; CDR2 reads SFDVKD. The J segment lost 8 bases and the V segment lost 6 bases, leaving 9 bases of the junction unmatched. CDR3 nucleotides: TGTGCCACCAGTTCCTCCGGGACAGGGAGCGAAAAACTGTTTTTT. As protein: CATSSSGTGSEKLFF.

The chain is built from TRBV2 and TRBJ1-4, with 8 nucleotides matching TRBD1. Germline CDR1 and CDR2: SNHLY and FYNNEI. The CDR3 is made up of 16 amino acids. V lost 7 bases to trimming and J lost 5 bases; unmatched junction nucleotides: 12. CDR3 protein: CASTYPQGETNEKLFF. CDR3 sequence (DNA): TGTGCCAGCACATACCCACAGGGGGAGACGAATGAAAAACTGTTTTTT. The whole variable domain, filled in from reference TRBV2 and TRBJ1-4, reads EPEVTQTPSHQVTQMGQEVILRCVPISNHLYFYWYRQILGQKVEFLVSFYNNEISEKSEIFDDQFSVERPDGSNFTLKIRSTKLEDSAMYFCASTYPQGETNEKLFFGSGTQLSVL.

The chain has TRBV7-9 and TRBJ2-7; tentative D call: TRBD1 (6 bases). Per germline, CDR1 SEHNR and CDR2 FQNEAQ (reference sequence). The length of the CDR3 is 14 residues. V lost 4 bases, J lost 2 bases, and 12 bases lay in between. CDR3: CASSSLTGPYEQYF. CDR3 nucleotides: TGTGCCAGCAGCTCTTTAACAGGGCCCTACGAGCAGTACTTC.